This TCR beta chain was sequenced for a study of somatic mutations in cytotoxic T cells in rheumatoid arthritis (dated by TCRdb to about 2017). Study-wide context: Patient peripheral blood (around 30 ml EDTA) was drawn right after diagnosis and before any treatment started. A FACSAria II or Sony SH800 was used to flow-sort some V beta antibody-stained T-cell populations at nearly 100% purity, and TCRB sequencing was also done on sorted V beta1+ cells. Whether expanded CD8+ T-cell clones in untreated, newly diagnosed rheumatoid arthritis carry somatic mutations was the study question, and clonality was characterized with TCRB deep sequencing. TCRB deep sequencing covered 65 patients with rheumatoid arthritis along with 15 to 25 healthy controls. The median ages of the patient and control groups were essentially identical. Summary of the overall study and its limitations: Several identical CD8+ TCRB sequences were found in both blood and synovial fluid, and in about an eighth of the roughly 60 patients the largest CD8+ clone exceeded 20% of CD8+ cells. In patients, CD8+ clonality rose with age (Spearman r ~ 0.46), which was not the case in healthy controls. Viral specificity could not be ruled out by absence from virus-specific databases, and the antigen targets of the expanded CD8+ clones remained unknown. There was no significant difference in CD8+ T-cell clonality between rheumatoid arthritis patients and age-matched healthy controls. The slight TRBV07 underrepresentation in patients was not adjusted for multiple comparisons.

Sequencing of TCRB CDR3 was done on genomic DNA with the immunoSEQ assay. The authors' pipeline ran thus. Published virus-specific TCRB sequences were compared with patient CD8+ clones larger than 1%, and only a few matches were found. Only productive TCRB rearrangements were included in the analyses. Clonality was calculated as a Shannon entropy-based productive clonality index, and a clone was defined by a unique TCRB CDR3 sequence. Repertoire overlap for a pair of samples was computed from each clone's template counts relative to total templates per sample. V-gene usage measured by flow cytometry correlated with TCRB sequencing V-gene usage, with a Spearman r of roughly 0.55. What TCRdb holds here is the immuneACCESS table cut down to in-frame rearrangements. Part of the clones is not present; checked against another copy, under half of the missing clones reflect an unresolved V gene, and the others are unexplained. The D gene and trimming were derived from the DNA, and the V and J assignments and clone size from that table. This sample has several thousand clones in its table, and roughly 85% of those were observed once. In total, the top ten clones hold roughly 5% of the sample.

Flow cytometry confirmed the purity of CD4+ and CD8+ cells that had been isolated by positive magnetic bead selection on an AutoMACS. Initial screening for clonal expansions relied on flow cytometry with a TCR V beta antibody panel, after which sorted CD8+ fractions underwent TCRB deep sequencing for characterization. Isolation of peripheral blood mononuclear cells was done through Ficoll-Paque PLUS density gradient separation. Using Nucleospin Tissue or Tissue XS kits, DNA was extracted from CD4-enriched, CD8-enriched or PBMC samples, with quantification by a Qubit 2.0 fluorometer. Comments on this clone: The specificity of this receptor is unknown. The record has no base qualities; no much larger clone is one base away.

Counted from cysteine to phenylalanine, this CDR3 has 16 amino acids. Only the CDR3 DNA is retained, 48 bases long and in frame from the first base. Ends trimmed: V by 2 bases, J by 5 bases; bases unmatched to a gene: 6. CDR1 and CDR2 are read off the germline V gene (reference sequence) as MNHEY and SMNVEV. Material: CD8+ T cells sorted from blood. The sequence was obtained from an adult with rheumatoid arthritis. The V and J genes are TRBV27 and TRBJ1-2; TRBD1 aligns with 12 central bases. The DNA sequence is given as TGTGCCAGCAGTTTAGCGGGACAGGGGGCGAGGTATGGCTACACCTTC. Translated, it gives CASSLAGQGARYGYTF.